The clone carrying this T cell receptor beta chain was observed a few times. The data were taken from a study of blood T cells in healthy people across ages. The CDR3 length is 17 residues. V was clipped by 3 bases and J by 1 base, with 16 bases between them. Primers used in a second PCR of roughly 6 to 11 cycles were a sample-barcoded 5' primer and a J-beta primer mix. TCRdb redid the calling of the 5' RACE reads with MiXCR, one entry per CDR3 protein. The table includes about 1.8 million distinct CDR3 sequences, roughly 49% detected once. Sequenced input: blood. The clonotype comes from a woman between 40 and 50 years old in good health. The rearrangement joins TRBV12-3 or TRBV12-4 to TRBJ2-4, with a tentative D call TRBD1 (6 bases). CDR3 nucleotides: TGTGCCAGCAGTTTTATGGGGGCGGGTTGGGCCAAAAACATTCAGTACTTC. It codes for CASSFMGAGWAKNIQYF.